This T cell receptor (beta chain) derives from a study of T cell changes during pregnancy in multiple sclerosis. The CDR3 is 14 amino acids. Trimming took off 4 bases at V and 2 bases at J, with 13 bases between the two ends. Germline V CDR1 and CDR2: SQVTM, ANQGSEA. TCRdb keeps only in-frame clones here, not all; method: immunoSEQ multiplex PCR. The sample records 79,000 or so clones, about 91% being singletons. The sample here was peripheral blood, taken in the first trimester of pregnancy. This sequence originates from a female donor in good health, enrolled as a control in a pregnancy study. This rearrangement joins TRBV29-1 to TRBJ2-3, with TRBD1 as a possible D gene (6 bases). The CDR3 is CSVVGAGDTDTQYF. CDR3 coding DNA: TGCAGCGTTGTTGGGGCAGGGGACACAGATACGCAGTATTTT.